These 17 T cell receptor beta chains came from one sample sequenced in a study of cytomegalovirus exposure and HLA in healthy donors. The PCR employed 60 Vbeta primers together with 13 Jbeta primers. TCRdb's table, derived via immunoSEQ multiplex PCR, lists solely in-frame clones and lacks some. Among 150,000 to 200,000 clones, nearly 70% were seen once, and the ten largest hold roughly a tenth. Sequencing was done on a sample of PBMCs. The receptors were sampled from a man in his thirties or forties in good health and CMV-seropositive.

The V call is TRBV6-5, the J call TRBJ2-1; maybe TRBD1 (5 bases). CDR3 length equals 13 residues. Deletions cut 0 bases from V and 8 bases from J, with 8 bases between. Germline CDR1 is MNHEY and CDR2 is SVGAGI. CDR3 coding DNA: TGTGCCAGCAGTTACTCTGGGGCAGATGAGCAGTTCTTC. Translating it yields CASSYSGADEQFF.

The V call is TRBV10-3, the J call TRBJ1-2; 10 bases align to TRBD1. The CDR3 totals 18 residues. Trimming took 1 base from V and 1 from J; bases not matched to a gene: 9. Germline CDR1 and CDR2: ENHRY and SYGVKD. The CDR3, as DNA: TGTGCCATCAGTGAGTGGCGGACAGGGGGAGAAGGTAACTATGGCTACACCTTC. This sequence encodes CAISEWRTGGEGNYGYTF.

This clone was seen a handful of times. This rearrangement joins TRBV19 to TRBJ2-5, with 8 bases aligning to TRBD1. The CDR3 has 15 residues. With 5 bases clipped from V and 5 bases from J, the junction kept 10 bases outside the gene matches. Germline lookup yields CDR1 LNHDA and CDR2 SQIVND (reference sequence). DNA for the CDR3: TGTGCCAGTAGTCTGTGGACAGGGAGTACGGAGACCCAGTACTTC. Amino acid sequence: CASSLWTGSTETQYF.

This clone has only a few counts. This chain connects TRBV10-3 to TRBJ2-7; a weak D match, TRBD1 (5 bases). This CDR3 has 17 amino acids. V was pared by 3 bases and J by 0 bases, with 18 bases between. CDR1 and CDR2 from the germline V gene are ENHRY and SYGVKD. The CDR3 reads CAISEGVPIVFSYEQYF. The CDR3 coding sequence is TGTGCCATCAGTGAAGGGGTGCCCATAGTGTTCTCCTACGAGCAGTACTTC.

V gene TRBV5-1 combines with J gene TRBJ2-1; the match to TRBD2 covers 12 bases. The CDR3 is made up of 17 amino acids. In germline, CDR1 is SGHRS, CDR2 YFSETQ. V trimming: 1 base; J trimming: 0 bases; junction bases outside the gene matches: 2. The CDR3 is CASSLTSGRNSYNEQFF. CDR3 nucleotides: TGCGCCAGCAGCTTGACTAGCGGGAGGAACTCCTACAATGAGCAGTTCTTC.

This clone has more than one count but fewer than ten. The CDR3 region is CASSDPPAGGTYNEQFF. In DNA, the CDR3 is TGTGCCAGCAGTGACCCGCCAGCGGGGGGGACTTACAATGAGCAGTTCTTC. The rearrangement links TRBV6-1 to TRBJ2-1; 10 bases match TRBD2. Germline V CDR1 and CDR2: MNHNS, SASEGT. V was pared by 3 bases and J by 4 bases, with 9 bases of the junction left unmatched. CDR3 length: 17 amino acids.

The chain has TRBV30 and TRBJ2-7; a possible D gene is TRBD1 (5 bases). Germline CDR1 reads GTSNPN; CDR2 reads SVGIG (reference sequence). The CDR3 has 15 amino acids. Trimming removed 0 bases at V and 4 bases at J, with 16 bases between. CDR3 loop: CAWSVVGLGRYEQYF. The CDR3 DNA follows: TGTGCCTGGAGTGTAGTAGGCCTGGGGCGATACGAGCAGTACTTC.

This clone was observed once. The chain is built from TRBV12-5 and TRBJ2-7, with 12 bases identical to TRBD2. J lost 2 bases, V lost 4 bases, and 9 bases had no gene match. Germline lookup yields CDR1 LGHNT and CDR2 FRNRAP. This CDR3 spans 17 amino acids. In DNA, the CDR3 is TGTGCTAGTGGTTCCCAACTAGCGGGAGGACAAACCTACGAGCAGTACTTC. Protein product: CASGSQLAGGQTYEQYF.

The rearrangement joins TRBV6-6 to TRBJ2-7, with a possible D match to TRBD2 (6 bases). V lost 2 bases, J lost 3 bases, and 17 bases lay in between. Germline V CDR1 and CDR2: MNHNY, SVGAGI (reference sequence). This CDR3 is 16 amino acids long. The CDR3 reads CASSYLTPGDRYEQYF. CDR3 coding DNA: TGTGCCAGCAGTTACCTGACCCCGGGGGACCGCTACGAGCAGTACTTC.

This clone was seen a few times. V gene TRBV2 combines with J gene TRBJ1-5, with a weak D call TRBD1 (5 bases). The CDR3 sequence is 13 residues long. The ends were cut back, 7 bases at V and 4 bases at J, with 11 bases in the middle. Germline values: CDR1 SNHLY, CDR2 FYNNEI. The CDR3 DNA reads TGTGCCAGCATGGGCCAGGGAAATCAGCCCCAGCATTTT. It yields the protein CASMGQGNQPQHF.

This clone came up many times. This specimen includes other DNA sequences encoding the same CDR3. V gene TRBV5-1 combines with J gene TRBJ2-1, with D tentatively TRBD2 (5 bases). Deletions cut 0 bases from V and 2 bases from J, with 6 bases between. CDR3 size: 14 residues. Germline assignment: CDR1 SGHRS and CDR2 YFSETQ. In DNA, the CDR3 is TGCGCCAGCAGCTTGGAACTAGCCTACAATGAGCAGTTCTTC. It translates to CASSLELAYNEQFF.

This clone was recorded a few times. V gene TRBV19 combines with J gene TRBJ2-3; 12 positions agree with TRBD2. This CDR3 has 16 amino acids. With 2 bases clipped from V and 3 bases from J, the junction kept 3 bases outside the gene matches. Germline V CDR1 and CDR2: LNHDA, SQIVND (reference sequence). In DNA, the CDR3 is TGTGCCAGTAGTATACCTCTAGCGGGAGGGACAGATACGCAGTATTTT. It specifies CASSIPLAGGTDTQYF.

The J gene is TRBJ2-7, the V gene TRBV11-3, with 11 bases identical to TRBD1. Germline CDR1 and CDR2: SGHNT and YENEEA. The CDR3 extends over 15 amino acids. V lost 4 bases, J lost 3 bases, and 5 bases stayed unmatched. The chain's CDR3 is CASSSWTGGSYEQYF. Here the CDR3 DNA reads TGTGCCAGCAGCTCCTGGACAGGGGGCAGCTACGAGCAGTACTTC.

This chain links TRBV5-1 with TRBJ2-7; TRBD2 matches 16 bases. The CDR3 is made up of 15 amino acids. Germline lookup yields CDR1 SGHRS and CDR2 YFSETQ. Trimming took 4 bases from V and 6 from J; bases not matched to a gene: 4. The CDR3 loop reads CASSPGLAGGGEQYF. The CDR3, as DNA: TGCGCCAGCAGCCCGGGACTAGCGGGAGGGGGCGAGCAGTACTTC.

This clone is a singleton in its sample. The chain is built from TRBV11-2 and TRBJ1-6; 8 nucleotides match TRBD1. Losses at the gene ends were 6 bases for V and 8 bases for J; bases not matched to a gene: 6. The CDR3 has 14 amino acids. The V gene's germline CDR1 is SGHAT and CDR2 FQNNGV. Here the CDR3 reads CASRSRDRHSPLHF. The DNA for the CDR3 is TGTGCCAGCAGGAGCCGGGACAGGCATTCACCCCTCCACTTT.

The chain recombines TRBV4-1 with TRBJ2-1; 9 bases match TRBD1. From germline, CDR1 is MGHRA and CDR2 YSYEKL. V lost 3 bases to trimming and J lost 16 bases; unmatched junction nucleotides: 7. This CDR3 has 12 residues. In nucleotides, the CDR3 is TGCGCCAGCAGCCACATCCGGGACAGGGTATTCTTC. Translated, it gives CASSHIRDRVFF.

This clone was observed a handful of times. The chain links TRBV7-3 to TRBJ1-2; TRBD1 aligns across 10 bases. Germline V lookup: CDR1 SGHTA, CDR2 FQGTGA. This CDR3 is built from 14 residues. With 5 bases clipped from V and 6 bases from J, the junction kept 6 bases outside the gene matches. CDR3: CASSRDRGLHGYTF. The CDR3 nucleotides read TGTGCCAGCAGCAGGGACAGGGGTTTGCATGGCTACACCTTC. Combining the CDR3 with reference TRBV7-3 and TRBJ1-2 gives the whole variable domain GAGVSQTPSNKVTEKGKYVELRCDPISGHTALYWYRQSLGQGPEFLIYFQGTGAADDSGLPNDRFFAVRPEGSVSTLKIQRTERGDSAVYLCASSRDRGLHGYTFGSGTRLTVV.